This T cell receptor beta chain was captured by sequencing in a study of blood T cell repertoires in COVID-19. Study overall: The United States, Italy and Spain provided the acute and convalescent COVID-19 samples. PBMCs, B-cell-depleted T cells, or T cells were the source of the cDNA or gDNA that made up the material.

How the authors handled the data: By means of reference gene primer amplification, nucleated cell counts were estimated. Produced via immunoSEQ multiplex PCR; TCRdb's table is partial and in-frame only. V and J calls plus clone size are reproduced from that table; the DNA served to infer D and trimming. The sample has fewer than 450,000 clones; 90% to 95% are singletons. Germline-derived CDR1 and CDR2 are MNHEY and SVGEGT. After removal of 0 bases from V and 2 bases from J, the junction contained 6 bases not matched to a gene. The CDR3 sequence is 18 residues long. This TCR was recovered from a woman aged 18 to 35 who had recovered from COVID-19. Sequencing was done on a sample of peripheral blood. The V call is TRBV6-2 or TRBV6-3, the J call TRBJ2-3; TRBD2 agrees at 12 bases. The DNA for the CDR3 is TGTGCCAGCAGTTACTCGAGGACTAGCGGGATGGACACAGATACGCAGTATTTT. This sequence encodes CASSYSRTSGMDTDTQYF.